This is a list of T cell receptor beta chains from one sample in a study of T cell repertoires in cytomegalovirus infection. TCRdb redid the calling of the reads with MiXCR, one entry per CDR3 protein. The repertoire holds approximately 120,000 distinct CDR3 sequences, with 30% to 40% as singletons. These receptors' targets are unknown. The sample consisted of CD8+ T cells from cultured PBMCs, taken from culture after CMV antigen stimulation. These receptors originate from a human donor in good health (CMV status not recorded). Some clones in this sample may be carry-over from other donors' samples. The CDR3 runs from the conserved cysteine through the conserved F or W. Each record gives: D gene, V gene, J gene, clone size, CDR3 protein, CDR3 DNA. A D gene is named only where the DNA matches it firmly. The size field is filled for only some rows; it gives once, few, many or a size class.

d_call: NA
v_call: TRBV7-2
j_call: TRBJ2-3
clone_size: few
cdr3_aa: CASSSRRGTDTQYF
cdr3_nt: TGTGCCAGCAGCTCCCGGCGTGGCACAGATACGCAGTATTTT

d_call: TRBD1
v_call: TRBV7-2
j_call: TRBJ2-3
clone_size: few
cdr3_aa: CASSPWTGADTQYF
cdr3_nt: TGTGCCAGCAGCCCGTGGACAGGGGCAGATACGCAGTATTTT

d_call: NA
v_call: TRBV7-9
j_call: TRBJ2-3
clone_size: few
cdr3_aa: CASSSHTDTQYF
cdr3_nt: TGTGCCAGCAGCTCCCACACAGATACGCAGTATTTT

d_call: NA
v_call: TRBV7-8
j_call: TRBJ1-2
clone_size: many
cdr3_aa: CASSTPTSSGDYGYTF
cdr3_nt: TGTGCCAGCAGCACCCCTACCTCTTCTGGAGACTATGGCTACACCTTC

d_call: NA
v_call: TRBV5-4
j_call: TRBJ1-1
clone_size: NA
cdr3_aa: CASSMGANTEAFF
cdr3_nt: TGTGCCAGCAGCATGGGAGCGAACACTGAAGCTTTCTTT

d_call: TRBD2
v_call: TRBV4-3
j_call: TRBJ2-1
clone_size: NA
cdr3_aa: CASSPDVAGEYNEQFF
cdr3_nt: TGCGCCAGCAGCCCCGACGTAGCGGGGGAATACAATGAGCAGTTCTTC

d_call: NA
v_call: TRBV12-3/TRBV12-4
j_call: TRBJ2-5
clone_size: NA
cdr3_aa: CASRILGVRETQYF
cdr3_nt: TGTGCCAGCAGAATTTTAGGGGTCCGAGAGACCCAGTACTTC

d_call: TRBD1
v_call: TRBV12-5
j_call: TRBJ1-3
clone_size: NA
cdr3_aa: CASGSGTASVRDTIYF
cdr3_nt: TGTGCTAGTGGTTCAGGGACAGCGTCAGTGAGAGACACCATATATTTT

d_call: NA
v_call: TRBV12-3/TRBV12-4
j_call: TRBJ1-1
clone_size: NA
cdr3_aa: CASSWGVGTEAFF
cdr3_nt: TGTGCCAGCAGTTGGGGGGTGGGCACTGAAGCTTTCTTT

d_call: NA
v_call: TRBV12-3/TRBV12-4
j_call: TRBJ1-3
clone_size: few
cdr3_aa: CASSLARRGLGNTIYF
cdr3_nt: TGTGCCAGCAGTTTAGCGAGGAGGGGTCTTGGAAACACCATATATTTT

d_call: NA
v_call: TRBV6-5
j_call: TRBJ1-2
clone_size: NA
cdr3_aa: CASSYGSGGQGYTF
cdr3_nt: TGTGCCAGCAGTTACGGCTCGGGGGGGCAGGGCTACACCTTC